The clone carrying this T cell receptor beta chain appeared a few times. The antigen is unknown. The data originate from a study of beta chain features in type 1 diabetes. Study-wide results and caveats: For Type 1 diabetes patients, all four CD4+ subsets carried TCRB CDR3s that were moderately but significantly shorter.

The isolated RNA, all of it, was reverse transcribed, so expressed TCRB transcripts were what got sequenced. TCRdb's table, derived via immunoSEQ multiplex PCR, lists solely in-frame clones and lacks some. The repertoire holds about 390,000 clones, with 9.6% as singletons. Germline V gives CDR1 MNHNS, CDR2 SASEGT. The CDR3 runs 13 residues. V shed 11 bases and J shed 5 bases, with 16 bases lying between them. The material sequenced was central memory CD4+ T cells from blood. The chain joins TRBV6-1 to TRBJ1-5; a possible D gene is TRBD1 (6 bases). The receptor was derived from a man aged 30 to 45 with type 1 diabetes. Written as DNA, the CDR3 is TGTGCCGGGGGCGGATCGACTTATCAGCCCCAGCATTTT. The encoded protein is CAGGGSTYQPQHF.